This T cell receptor beta chain was captured by sequencing in a study of blood T cells in healthy people across ages (dated by TCRdb to the mid-2010s). Regarding the study in general: In model experiments, template switching captured roughly one uniquely barcoded TCR beta cDNA molecule for every two T cells. Using deep sequencing normalized with unique cDNA molecular identifiers, the study measured how TCR beta repertoire diversity changes with age. Four age groups were formed from the donors: young (average approximately 15 years), middle-aged (less than 40), aged (around 62) and long-lived (around 80). Donors of different ages were randomly distributed across sequencing lanes to avoid experimental bias. The study analyzed two additional independent replicas of 1 million unique cDNA reads from the same blood draw for two donors, one aged 18 to 29 and one aged 80 or older. Beyond this particular receptor, the publication reports: The CMV infection status of donors was not known, potentially confounding age-related changes in expanded clonotypes. The percentage of naive T cells measured by flow cytometry correlated strongly with observed TCR beta diversity. The long-lived group showed more naive CD4+ T cells, fewer expanded clones and increased TCR diversity than the aged group, suggesting age selection. Since profiling was done on bulk unsorted PBMCs, naive and antigen-experienced compartments could not be conclusively compared. As age increased, observed TCR beta diversity per million T cells dropped in a roughly linear way, and a significant reduction was already evident by age 40. Total diversity estimates from one million sequenced T cells were considered lower bounds and underestimates.

The library was built by means of 5' RACE. The sequencing machine was an Illumina HiSeq 2500. A second PCR of roughly 7 to 11 cycles was performed with a sample-barcoded 5' primer and a J-beta primer mix. A unique molecular identifier was introduced onto each TCR beta cDNA molecule by a template-switch 5' adaptor carrying 12 random nucleotides. At least 3 million CDR3-containing paired-end reads were obtained from each sample. First-strand cDNA synthesis was performed from all RNA using the Mint cDNA synthesis kit, with priming by a TRBC-specific oligonucleotide. Following uracil-DNA glycosylase treatment, all cDNA underwent a first 18-cycle PCR with the universal primers M1SS and BC2_uni_R. The published analysis was carried out like this. For normalization, 1 million high-quality reads, each with a distinct molecular identifier, were randomly selected from each sample. Reads with shared molecular identifiers were discarded instead of being binned into consensus sequences. MiTCR, run with a Q25 quality threshold and the strictest error-elimination algorithm, handled CDR3 identification, clonotype clustering and error correction. Lower-bound total TCR beta diversity was estimated with a nonparametric unseen species model using Euler transformation. TCRdb trimmed the raw reads at Q25, called clones with MiXCR and kept productive beta chains. All rows with the same CDR3 protein become a single entry with the most common DNA and genes. For this entry, the V and J calls and clone size follow TCRdb and not the study's own pipeline. The sample table lists 790,000 or so distinct CDR3 sequences, less than 60% of them with a count of one. The top ten hold roughly 18% of the sample.

Concerning this clonotype: Its antigen target is currently unknown. There are no base qualities to consult, and no much larger clone falls within one base.

The CDR3 numbers 17 residues from cysteine through phenylalanine. The retained sequence is limited to the CDR3, 51 bases, with the frame set at the first base. V loses 0 bases, J loses 0 bases, and the germline ends lie 16 bases apart. Via the germline V gene (reference sequence), CDR1 is DFQATT and CDR2 SNEGSKA. The 39 donors, aged about 6 to 100 years, were systemically healthy Caucasian individuals from Russia. Ten milliliters of peripheral blood were drawn from each donor into EDTA-treated Vacutainer tubes. Ficoll-Paque density-gradient centrifugation was used to isolate PBMCs, with at least 6.5 million per sample. Trizol reagent was used to extract total RNA from PBMCs, with at least 5.5 micrograms per sample. The percentages of naive CD45RAhigh/CD27high T cells were determined by flow cytometry on a PBMC aliquot from every donor.

The rearranged segments are TRBV20-1 and TRBJ2-3; a confident D gene designation cannot be given. The origin of this receptor is a man older than 75 in good health. Source material: blood. The CDR3 has the sequence CSARDLGLGPSTDTQYF. The DNA reads as follows: TGCAGTGCTAGAGATTTAGGGCTAGGTCCTAGCACAGATACGCAGTATTTT.